The source of this T cell receptor beta chain is a study of blood T cells in healthy people across ages. This clonotype was observed a handful of times. Antigen: not known. General study findings and limits: Estimates of diversity drawn from one million T cells were considered underestimates.

Losses at the gene ends were 4 bases for V and 1 base for J; bases not matched to a gene: 6. This CDR3 region has 15 residues. Germline assignment: CDR1 SGHDN and CDR2 FVKESK. With a J-beta primer mix and a sample-barcoded 5' primer, a second PCR ran about 6 to 11 cycles. TCRdb reprocessed the 5' RACE reads with MiXCR, giving one entry per CDR3 protein. Of approximately 580,000 distinct CDR3 sequences listed, around 24% are singletons. The same sample was also used in a study of T cells of mothers and their children.

The chain links TRBV14 to TRBJ1-1; 7 bases match TRBD1. The clonotype originates from a boy aged 5 to 17 in good health. Source material: blood. This CDR3 is CASSRGGAENTEAFF. Here the CDR3 DNA reads TGTGCCAGCAGCCGAGGGGGCGCGGAGAACACTGAAGCTTTCTTT.